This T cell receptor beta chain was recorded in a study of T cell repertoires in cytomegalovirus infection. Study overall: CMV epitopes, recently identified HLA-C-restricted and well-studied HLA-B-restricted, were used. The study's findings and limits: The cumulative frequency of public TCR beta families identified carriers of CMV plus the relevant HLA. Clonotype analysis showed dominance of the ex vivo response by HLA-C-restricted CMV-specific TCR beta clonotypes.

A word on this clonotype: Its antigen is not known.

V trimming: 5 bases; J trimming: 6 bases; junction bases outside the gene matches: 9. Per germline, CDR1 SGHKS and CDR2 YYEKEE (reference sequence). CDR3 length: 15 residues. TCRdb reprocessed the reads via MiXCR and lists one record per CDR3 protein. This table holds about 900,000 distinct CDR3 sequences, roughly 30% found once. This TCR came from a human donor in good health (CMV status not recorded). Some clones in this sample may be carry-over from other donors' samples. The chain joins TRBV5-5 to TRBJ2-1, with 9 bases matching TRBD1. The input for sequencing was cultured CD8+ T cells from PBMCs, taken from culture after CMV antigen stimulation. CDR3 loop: CASRQPGQGFNEQFF. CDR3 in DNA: TGTGCCAGCAGACAGCCGGGACAGGGCTTCAATGAGCAGTTCTTC.